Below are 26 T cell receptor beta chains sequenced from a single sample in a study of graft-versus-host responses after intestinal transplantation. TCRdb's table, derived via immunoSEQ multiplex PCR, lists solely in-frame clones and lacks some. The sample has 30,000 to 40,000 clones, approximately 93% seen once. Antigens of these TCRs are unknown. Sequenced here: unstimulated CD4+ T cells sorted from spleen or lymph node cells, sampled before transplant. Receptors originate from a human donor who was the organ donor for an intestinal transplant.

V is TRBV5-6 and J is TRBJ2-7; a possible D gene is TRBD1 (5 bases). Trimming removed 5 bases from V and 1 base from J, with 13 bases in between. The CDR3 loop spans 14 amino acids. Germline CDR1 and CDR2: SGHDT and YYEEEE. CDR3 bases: TGTGCCAGCAGGGGGCGTAAGGGTTCCTACGAGCAGTACTTC. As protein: CASRGRKGSYEQYF.

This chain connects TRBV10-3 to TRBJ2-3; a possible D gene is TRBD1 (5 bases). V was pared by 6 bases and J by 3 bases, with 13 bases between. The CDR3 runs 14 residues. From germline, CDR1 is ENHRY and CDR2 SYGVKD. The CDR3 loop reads CAIRVDRITDTQYF. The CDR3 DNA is TGTGCCATCAGAGTCGACAGAATTACAGATACGCAGTATTTT.

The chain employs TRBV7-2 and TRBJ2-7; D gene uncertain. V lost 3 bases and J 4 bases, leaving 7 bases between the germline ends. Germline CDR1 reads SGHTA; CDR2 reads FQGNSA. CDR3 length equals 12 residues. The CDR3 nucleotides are TGTGCCAGCAGCTTTTCCAGATACGAGCAGTACTTC. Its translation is CASSFSRYEQYF.

CDR3 protein: CAWSLRDRSGNTIYF. CDR3 sequence (DNA): TGTGCCTGGAGTCTCCGGGACAGGTCTGGAAACACCATATATTTT. J is TRBJ1-3 and V is TRBV30; TRBD1 matches at 8 bases. Germline V CDR1 and CDR2: GTSNPN, SVGIG (reference sequence). V lost 2 bases, J lost 1 base, and 4 bases stayed unmatched. This CDR3 is built from 15 residues.

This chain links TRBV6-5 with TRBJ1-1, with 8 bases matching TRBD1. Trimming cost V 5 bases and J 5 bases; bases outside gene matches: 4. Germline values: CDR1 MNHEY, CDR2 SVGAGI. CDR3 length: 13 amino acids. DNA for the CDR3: TGTGCCAGCAGTGACAACAGGGGGACTGAAGCTTTCTTT. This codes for CASSDNRGTEAFF.

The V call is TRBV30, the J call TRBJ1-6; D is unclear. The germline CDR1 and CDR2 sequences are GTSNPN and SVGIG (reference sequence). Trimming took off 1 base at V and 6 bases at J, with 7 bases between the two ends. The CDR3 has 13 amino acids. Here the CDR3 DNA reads TGTGCCTGGAGTGCTCTTGGTAATTCACCCCTCCACTTT. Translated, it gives CAWSALGNSPLHF.

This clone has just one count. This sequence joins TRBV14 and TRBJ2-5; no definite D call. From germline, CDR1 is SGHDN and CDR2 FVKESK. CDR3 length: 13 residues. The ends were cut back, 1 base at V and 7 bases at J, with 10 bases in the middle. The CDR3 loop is CASSQGRFGTQYF. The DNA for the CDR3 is TGTGCCAGCAGCCAAGGACGGTTTGGGACCCAGTACTTC.

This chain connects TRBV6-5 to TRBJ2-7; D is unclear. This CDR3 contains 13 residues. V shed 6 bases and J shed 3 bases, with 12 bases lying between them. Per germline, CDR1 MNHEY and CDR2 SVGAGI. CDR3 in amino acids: CASSGAVVYEQYF. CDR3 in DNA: TGTGCCAGCAGCGGCGCCGTGGTCTACGAGCAGTACTTC.

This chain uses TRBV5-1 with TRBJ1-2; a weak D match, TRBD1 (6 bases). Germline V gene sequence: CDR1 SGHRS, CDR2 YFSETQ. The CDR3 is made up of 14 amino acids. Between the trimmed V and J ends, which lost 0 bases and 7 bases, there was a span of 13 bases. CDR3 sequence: CASSLDRDISGYTF. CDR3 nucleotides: TGCGCCAGCAGCTTGGACAGGGACATCTCTGGCTACACCTTC.

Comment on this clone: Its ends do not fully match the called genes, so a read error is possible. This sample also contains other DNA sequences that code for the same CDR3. The CDR3 DNA reads as TGTGCCAGCAGTTTTGTGACCGGAGAGCTGTTTTTT. Its translation: CASSFVTGELFF. This sequence joins TRBV27 and TRBJ2-2; no clear D gene. The CDR3 has 12 residues. Germline-derived CDR1 and CDR2 are MNHEY and SMNVEV (reference sequence).

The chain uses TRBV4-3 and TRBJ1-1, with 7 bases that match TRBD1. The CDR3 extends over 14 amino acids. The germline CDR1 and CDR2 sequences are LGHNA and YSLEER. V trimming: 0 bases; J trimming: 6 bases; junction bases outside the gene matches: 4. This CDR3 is CASSQDLGQPEAFF. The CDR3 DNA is TGCGCCAGCAGCCAAGATTTGGGACAGCCTGAAGCTTTCTTT.

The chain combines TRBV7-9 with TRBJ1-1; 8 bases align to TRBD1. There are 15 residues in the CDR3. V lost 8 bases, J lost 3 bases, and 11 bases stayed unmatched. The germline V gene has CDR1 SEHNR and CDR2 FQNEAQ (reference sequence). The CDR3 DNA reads TGTGCCAGCGGTACTTATCAGGGGGCGGACACTGAAGCTTTCTTT. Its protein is CASGTYQGADTEAFF.

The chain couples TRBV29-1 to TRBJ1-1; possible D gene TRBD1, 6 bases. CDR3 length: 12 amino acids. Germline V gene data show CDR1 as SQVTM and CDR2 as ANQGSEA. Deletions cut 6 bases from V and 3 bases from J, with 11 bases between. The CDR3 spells CSVVRGDTEAFF. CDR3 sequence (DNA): TGCAGCGTAGTCAGGGGCGACACTGAAGCTTTCTTT.

DNA for the CDR3: TGTGCCATTTCAGGGGGCTACTATGGCTACACCTTC. Translating it yields CAISGGYYGYTF. The chain carries TRBV10-3 and TRBJ1-2; 8 bases align to TRBD1. The CDR3 loop spans 12 amino acids. CDR1 ENHRY and CDR2 SYGVKD come from the germline V gene. Trimming took 9 bases from V and 3 from J; bases not matched to a gene: 3.

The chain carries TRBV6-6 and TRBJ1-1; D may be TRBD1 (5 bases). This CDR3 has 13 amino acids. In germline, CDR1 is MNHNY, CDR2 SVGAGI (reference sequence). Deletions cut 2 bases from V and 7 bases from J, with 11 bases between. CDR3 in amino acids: CASSYQGRGEAFF. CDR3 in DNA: TGTGCCAGCAGTTACCAGGGCCGGGGTGAAGCTTTCTTT.

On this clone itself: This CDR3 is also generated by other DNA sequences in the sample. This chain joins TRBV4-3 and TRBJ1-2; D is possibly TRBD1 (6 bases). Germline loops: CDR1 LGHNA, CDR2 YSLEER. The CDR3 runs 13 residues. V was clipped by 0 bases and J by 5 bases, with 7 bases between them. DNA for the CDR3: TGCGCCAGCAGCCAAGACAGGGGTTATGGCTACACCTTC. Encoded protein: CASSQDRGYGYTF.

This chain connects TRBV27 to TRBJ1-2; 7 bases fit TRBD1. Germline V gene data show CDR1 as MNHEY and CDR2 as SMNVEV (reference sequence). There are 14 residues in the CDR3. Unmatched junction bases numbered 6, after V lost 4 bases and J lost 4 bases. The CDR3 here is CASSSSDRAYGYTF. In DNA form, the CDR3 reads TGTGCCAGCAGTTCCTCCGACAGGGCCTATGGCTACACCTTC.

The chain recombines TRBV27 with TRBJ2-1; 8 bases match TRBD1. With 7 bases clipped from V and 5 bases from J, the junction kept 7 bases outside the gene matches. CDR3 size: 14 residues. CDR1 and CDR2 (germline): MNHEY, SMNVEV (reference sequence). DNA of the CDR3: TGTGCCAGCAAACAGGACAGGGTGAACAATGAGCAGTTCTTC. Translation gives CASKQDRVNNEQFF.

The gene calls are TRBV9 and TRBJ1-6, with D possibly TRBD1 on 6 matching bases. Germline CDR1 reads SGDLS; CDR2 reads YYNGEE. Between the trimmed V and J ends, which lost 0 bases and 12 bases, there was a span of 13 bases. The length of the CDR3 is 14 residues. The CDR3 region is CASSVETGRGPLHF. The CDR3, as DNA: TGTGCCAGCAGCGTAGAAACAGGGCGGGGACCCCTCCACTTT.

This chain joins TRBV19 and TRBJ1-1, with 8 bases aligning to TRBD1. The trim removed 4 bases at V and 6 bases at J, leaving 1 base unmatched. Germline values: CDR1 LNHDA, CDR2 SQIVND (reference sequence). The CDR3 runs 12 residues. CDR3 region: CASSTGGAEAFF. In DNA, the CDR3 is TGTGCCAGTAGTACAGGGGGCGCTGAAGCTTTCTTT.

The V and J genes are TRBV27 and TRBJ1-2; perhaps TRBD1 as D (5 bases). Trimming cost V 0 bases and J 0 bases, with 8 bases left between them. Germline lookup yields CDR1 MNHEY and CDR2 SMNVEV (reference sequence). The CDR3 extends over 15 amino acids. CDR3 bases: TGTGCCAGCAGTTTATCCGGGGGAGCTAACTATGGCTACACCTTC. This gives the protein CASSLSGGANYGYTF.

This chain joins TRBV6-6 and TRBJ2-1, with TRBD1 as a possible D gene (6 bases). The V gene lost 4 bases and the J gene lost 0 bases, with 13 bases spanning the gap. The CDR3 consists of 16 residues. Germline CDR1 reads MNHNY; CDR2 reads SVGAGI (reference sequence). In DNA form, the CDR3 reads TGTGCCAGCAGTTCCCCGACAGGTCCCTCCTACAATGAGCAGTTCTTC. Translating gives CASSSPTGPSYNEQFF.

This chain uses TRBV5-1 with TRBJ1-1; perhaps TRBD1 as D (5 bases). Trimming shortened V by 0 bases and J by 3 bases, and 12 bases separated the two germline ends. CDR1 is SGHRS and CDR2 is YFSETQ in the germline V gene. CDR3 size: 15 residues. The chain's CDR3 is CASSLALEGYTEAFF. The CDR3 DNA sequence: TGCGCCAGCAGCTTGGCCCTGGAGGGGTACACTGAAGCTTTCTTT.

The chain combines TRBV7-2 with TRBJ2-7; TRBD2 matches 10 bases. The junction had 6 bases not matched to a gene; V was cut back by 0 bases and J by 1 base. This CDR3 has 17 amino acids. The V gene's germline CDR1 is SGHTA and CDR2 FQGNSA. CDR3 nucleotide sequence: TGTGCCAGCAGCTTAGCGCCTAGCGGGGGCCGTTCCTACGAGCAGTACTTC. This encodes CASSLAPSGGRSYEQYF.

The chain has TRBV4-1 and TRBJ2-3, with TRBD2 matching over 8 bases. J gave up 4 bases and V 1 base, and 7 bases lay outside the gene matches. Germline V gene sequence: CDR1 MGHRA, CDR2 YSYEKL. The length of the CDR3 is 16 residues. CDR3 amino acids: CASSQGNSGVSDTQYF. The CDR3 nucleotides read TGCGCCAGCAGCCAAGGAAATAGCGGGGTCTCAGATACGCAGTATTTT.

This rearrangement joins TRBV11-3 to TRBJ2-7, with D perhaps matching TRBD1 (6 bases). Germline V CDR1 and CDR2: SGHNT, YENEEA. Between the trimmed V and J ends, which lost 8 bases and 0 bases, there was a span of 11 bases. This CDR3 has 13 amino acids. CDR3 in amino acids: CASGTRSSYEQYF. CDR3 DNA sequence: TGTGCCAGCGGGACAAGAAGCTCCTACGAGCAGTACTTC.